This T cell receptor beta chain was recovered during a study of blood T cell repertoires in COVID-19. For the study at large: Samples taken during acute and convalescent COVID-19 were collected in the United States, Italy and Spain.

In germline, CDR1 is LNHDA, CDR2 SQIVND (reference sequence). V shed 6 bases, J shed 0 bases, and the junction held 5 bases outside the gene matches. The CDR3 covers 15 residues. Authors' data handling: How many nucleated cells were present was estimated from reference gene primer amplification. Profiled with immunoSEQ multiplex PCR; TCRdb holds only in-frame clones, not every one. D and trimming were read from the DNA, whereas the V and J calls and clone size are those reported in that table. The table lists approximately 73,000 clones, around nine tenths of them singletons. The sequence derives from an older woman with acute or convalescent COVID-19. Sequenced: peripheral blood. The chain combines TRBV19 with TRBJ1-5; the match to TRBD1 covers 7 bases. The CDR3 DNA reads TGTGCCAGTAGAGAACAGGGGAATAGCAATCAGCCCCAGCATTTT. This codes for CASREQGNSNQPQHF. The variable domain in full, completed from reference TRBV19 and TRBJ1-5, reads DGGITQSPKYLFRKEGQNVTLSCEQNLNHDAMYWYRQDPGQGLRLIYYSQIVNDFQKGDIAEGYSVSREKKESFPLTVTSAQKNPTAFYLCASREQGNSNQPQHFGDGTRLSIL.